One and the same sample provided the 16 T cell receptor beta chains below, sequenced in a study of T cells expressing NK-cell markers. TCRdb re-called the 5' RACE reads; one entry per CDR3 protein, DNA not given. The repertoire table contains hundreds of thousands of distinct CDR3 sequences. The sequenced sample consisted of blood T cells: a sorted CD56 or NKG2C T cell subset, CD4+ or CD8+ T cells, or bulk PBMC T cells (not recorded which). Source of these receptors: a woman between 18 and 69 years old in good health.

The chain recombines TRBV20-1 with TRBJ1-3. CDR1 is DFQATT and CDR2 is SNEGSKA in the germline V gene (reference sequence). The CDR3 runs to 17 residues. CDR3: CSARDISGSRSGNTIYF.

The chain is built from TRBV20-1 and TRBJ2-1. This CDR3 region has 15 residues. Per the germline V gene, CDR1 is DFQATT and CDR2 is SNEGSKA (reference sequence). The CDR3: CSARGRQGTYNEQFF.

The chain employs TRBV20-1 and TRBJ2-7; the TCRdb call, TRBD2, lacks DNA for checking. The germline gives CDR1 DFQATT, CDR2 SNEGSKA (reference sequence). The CDR3 loop spans 14 amino acids. The CDR3 reads CSAGGGRGALEQYF.

CDR3 amino acids: CASKPPSGLARDYNEQFF. V gene TRBV12-3 or TRBV12-4 combines with J gene TRBJ2-1; no DNA is available, so the TRBD2 call from TCRdb remains unchecked. The CDR3 loop spans 18 amino acids.

The V gene is TRBV3-1, the J gene TRBJ2-1; TCRdb indicates TRBD1, and absent DNA this call remains unverified. Germline CDR1 is LGHDT and CDR2 is YNNKEL (reference sequence). This CDR3 region has 16 residues. CDR3 in amino acids: CASSQELSKPSGEQFF.

The rearrangement uses TRBV20-1 and TRBJ1-2; TCRdb names TRBD1, which stays unverified in the absence of DNA. CDR1 DFQATT and CDR2 SNEGSKA come from the germline V gene (reference sequence). The CDR3 totals 15 residues. The CDR3 loop is CSARRKGQEFYGYTF.

V and J are TRBV5-1 and TRBJ2-3; the TCRdb D gene call, TRBD1, has no DNA to confirm it. CDR1 and CDR2 (germline): SGHRS, YFSETQ. The CDR3 runs 12 residues. The CDR3 loop reads CASSPQGAEKYF.

The chain couples TRBV11-2 to TRBJ1-3. CDR1 SGHAT and CDR2 FQNNGV come from the germline V gene. This CDR3 has 12 amino acids. CDR3 protein: CASSFTRNTIYF.

CDR3 protein: CASSLAGTNYEQYF. The genes are TRBV5-1 and TRBJ2-7; there is no DNA to check the TCRdb D call of TRBD2. CDR1 is SGHRS, CDR2 YFSETQ, per germline. The CDR3 contains 14 residues. Using reference TRBV5-1 and TRBJ2-7 for the parts outside the CDR3, the full variable domain is KAGVTQTPRYLIKTRGQQVTLSCSPISGHRSVSWYQQTPGQGLQFLFEYFSETQRNKGNFPGRFSGRQFSNSRSEMNVSTLELGDSALYLCASSLAGTNYEQYFGPGTRLTVT.

The V call is TRBV7-2, the J call TRBJ1-5; checking the TCRdb D call of TRBD1 is not possible without DNA. The CDR3 has 14 residues. Germline CDR1 SGHTA, CDR2 FQGNSA. CDR3 sequence reads: CASSSQGVNQPQHF.

The chain carries TRBV20-1 and TRBJ2-7; TCRdb selects TRBD2, and the lack of DNA leaves this call unchecked. This CDR3 is 14 amino acids long. Germline assignment: CDR1 DFQATT and CDR2 SNEGSKA (reference sequence). CDR3 sequence: CSASSGPSSYEQYF.

The V and J genes are TRBV7-8 and TRBJ2-1. The CDR3 contains 13 residues. Looked up from germline, CDR1 is SGHVS and CDR2 is FQNEAQ. CDR3: CASSSGRFNEQFF.

V and J are TRBV11-2 and TRBJ2-1; absent DNA, TCRdb's TRBD2 call cannot be checked. CDR1 is SGHAT and CDR2 is FQNNGV in the germline V gene. The CDR3 spans 11 residues. CDR3 residues: CASSYTGPEFF.

CDR3 sequence: CASSVYRGGTDTQYF. V usage is TRBV19 and J usage is TRBJ2-3; TCRdb reports TRBD1, a call that lacks DNA to check it against. Germline values: CDR1 LNHDA, CDR2 SQIVND (reference sequence). CDR3 length: 15 residues.

The J gene is TRBJ2-3, the V gene TRBV6-5; TCRdb selects TRBD2, and the lack of DNA leaves this call unchecked. This CDR3 has 15 residues. CDR1 is MNHEY and CDR2 is SVGAGI in the germline V gene. CDR3 region: CASSLTGVPPDTQYF.

The chain employs TRBV7-2 and TRBJ2-3; TCRdb proposes TRBD1, but this gene call is untestable without DNA. Germline V lookup: CDR1 SGHTA, CDR2 FQGNSA. This CDR3 contains 12 residues. CDR3 loop: CASSAAPDTQYF.